These 21 T cell receptor beta chains were all obtained from the same sample, sequenced in a study of STAT3 mutations in large granular lymphocyte leukemia. The repertoire was sequenced with immunoSEQ multiplex PCR; TCRdb's copy has only in-frame clones and lacks some. In total, the table holds around 2,600 clones. No antigens are known for them. Study-wide results and limits: Every T-LGLL patient had at least one immunodominant TCRbeta clonotype.

The material sequenced was PBMCs. The receptors stem from a human donor with T large granular lymphocyte leukemia. The donor label of this sample is uncertain. Some clones in this sample may be carry-over from other donors' samples.

A remark on this clone: The conserved closing phenylalanine or tryptophan is absent in this CDR3, likely reflecting a read error. Because the CDR3's place on the DNA is in doubt, the DNA is left out and the CDR3 is given as listed by TCRdb. The gene calls are TRBV6-1 and TRBJ1-5; TRBD1, the table's D call, was not compared with the DNA. From its first to its last residue, the CDR3 has 13 amino acids. CDR1 is MNHNS and CDR2 is SASEGT in the germline V gene. CDR3: CASSEGFQGLNQP.

On this clone itself: The conserved phenylalanine or tryptophan is not found at the CDR3 terminus, so this likely reflects a read error. The DNA is left out, because the CDR3 cannot be placed on it with certainty; the CDR3 is given as TCRdb lists it. V and J are TRBV20-1 and TRBJ2-7; the table's D call, TRBD1, has no DNA check behind it. The V gene's germline CDR1 is DFQATT and CDR2 SNEGSKA (reference sequence). The CDR3 has 10 residues if both end residues are counted. The CDR3 sequence is CSARTTGRYE.

This clone is called medium-sized based on its frequency. Given the absence of the conserved phenylalanine or tryptophan at the CDR3 end, a read error is likely. It is unclear where the CDR3 begins or ends on the DNA, so no DNA is shown, and the CDR3 is as TCRdb lists it. The chain uses TRBV7-3 and TRBJ2-3; the table calls TRBD2, which could not be checked here. The CDR3 comprises 12 residues, both ends counted. Germline CDR1 SGHTA, CDR2 FQGTGA. The CDR3 sequence is CASSVLAGGVDT.

Notes on this clone: Because it lacks the conserved phenylalanine or tryptophan at the end, this CDR3 is likely a read error. The limits of the CDR3 on the DNA are not certain, so only TCRdb's listed CDR3 is given. CDR3 region: CSAREPSGDTGE. This sequence joins TRBV20-1 and TRBJ2-2; whether TRBD2, the table's D call, matches the DNA was not checked. CDR1 is DFQATT, CDR2 SNEGSKA, per germline (reference sequence). Termini included, the CDR3 measures 12 amino acids.

Its frequency marks this clone as medium-sized. Since the CDR3 does not end with the conserved phenylalanine or tryptophan, this likely comes from a read error. No DNA is shown, since the ends of the CDR3 on it are uncertain; the CDR3 is the one TCRdb lists. The rearrangement links TRBV19 to TRBJ1-5; TRBD1, the D gene given by the table, was not confirmed from the DNA. The CDR3 length is 9 residues, termini included. Germline CDR1 is LNHDA and CDR2 is SQIVND (reference sequence). The CDR3 is CASIIGIQP.

Turning to this clone: It is likely a read error, because the conserved phenylalanine at the end of the CDR3 is missing. The limits of the CDR3 on the DNA are not certain, so only TCRdb's listed CDR3 is given. The chain combines TRBV2 with TRBJ2-2; whether TRBD1, the table's D call, matches the DNA was not checked. Germline V gene data show CDR1 as SNHLY and CDR2 as FYNNEI. The CDR3 is 11 amino acids long, termini counted. CDR3 residues: CASSEETGGGE.

Concerning this clone: Given the absence of the conserved phenylalanine or tryptophan at the CDR3 end, a read error is likely. The DNA is left out, because the CDR3 cannot be placed on it with certainty; the CDR3 is given as TCRdb lists it. The rearrangement joins TRBV10-1 to TRBJ2-3; the table's TRBD1 call for D was not verified on the DNA. Germline V CDR1 and CDR2: WNHNN, SYGVQD (reference sequence). The CDR3 is made up of 11 amino acids, end residues included. The CDR3 protein is CASSDGLITDT.

As concerns this clone: The CDR3 end shows no conserved phenylalanine or tryptophan, and so a read error is likely. The DNA is omitted, as the CDR3 cannot be located on it reliably, and the CDR3 follows TCRdb's listing. The rearrangement uses TRBV30 and TRBJ2-5; the listed D gene, TRBD2, was not tested against the DNA. From its first to its last residue, the CDR3 has 8 amino acids. The germline V gene encodes CDR1 GTSNPN and CDR2 SVGIG (reference sequence). This CDR3 reads CAWSVLET.

As regards this clone: The CDR3 carries no conserved terminal phenylalanine or tryptophan, so it likely arises from a read error. It is unclear where the CDR3 begins or ends on the DNA, so no DNA is shown, and the CDR3 is as TCRdb lists it. The chain uses TRBV2 and TRBJ2-7; the tabulated D call, TRBD1, remains unverified against the DNA. The CDR3 spans 9 residues, counting both ends. Germline V gene sequence: CDR1 SNHLY, CDR2 FYNNEI. CDR3 residues: CASSVGGPE.

Notes on this clone: This likely comes from a read error, as the CDR3 has no conserved phenylalanine or tryptophan at its end. The limits of the CDR3 on the DNA are not certain, so only TCRdb's listed CDR3 is given. V usage is TRBV5-6 and J usage is TRBJ2-5; the table's D call, TRBD1, was not checked against the DNA. Germline lookup yields CDR1 SGHDT and CDR2 YYEEEE. The CDR3 contains 12 residues when both ends are counted. CDR3 sequence reads: CASSLPPQMAET.

A word on this clone: The CDR3 does not end in the conserved phenylalanine or tryptophan, so this is likely a read error. The limits of the CDR3 on the DNA are not certain, so only TCRdb's listed CDR3 is given. The rearrangement links TRBV7-3 to TRBJ2-5; TRBD2 is taken as the D call from the table, unchecked against the DNA. The CDR3 region is 10 residues in length, termini included. From germline, CDR1 is SGHTA and CDR2 FQGTGA. The chain's CDR3 is CASSLGGQET.

Worth noting for this clone: The conserved closing phenylalanine or tryptophan is absent in this CDR3, likely reflecting a read error. Because the CDR3's place on the DNA is in doubt, the DNA is left out and the CDR3 is given as listed by TCRdb. The rearrangement uses TRBV5-1 and TRBJ2-3; the table's D call TRBD1 went unverified against the DNA. 12 amino acids form the CDR3, both terminal residues included. Germline V gene data show CDR1 as SGHRS and CDR2 as YFSETQ. This CDR3 reads CASSPGGALTDT.

Comments on this clone: It is likely a read error, because the conserved phenylalanine at the end of the CDR3 is missing. The DNA is omitted, as the CDR3 cannot be located on it reliably, and the CDR3 follows TCRdb's listing. This chain joins TRBV20-1 and TRBJ2-1; TRBD2 is the table's D call, not checked against the DNA. The length of the CDR3 is 10 amino acids, counting both ends. Germline V gene sequence: CDR1 DFQATT, CDR2 SNEGSKA (reference sequence). CDR3: CSASGGSQAE.

As to this clone: Since no conserved phenylalanine or tryptophan closes the CDR3, a read error is the likely cause. Because the CDR3's place on the DNA is in doubt, the DNA is left out and the CDR3 is given as listed by TCRdb. The rearrangement links TRBV5-1 to TRBJ2-1; TRBD1 is the table's D call, not checked against the DNA. Ends included, the CDR3 has 11 residues. Germline loops: CDR1 SGHRS, CDR2 YFSETQ. CDR3 amino acids: CASSLEGPYNE.

In the case of this clone: Since no conserved phenylalanine or tryptophan closes the CDR3, a read error is the likely cause. The limits of the CDR3 on the DNA are not certain, so only TCRdb's listed CDR3 is given. Other DNA sequences from this sample encode an identical CDR3 as well. The chain recombines TRBV7-9 with TRBJ2-5; the table's D call, TRBD1, has no DNA check behind it. Both ends counted, the CDR3 spans 9 residues. Germline V lookup: CDR1 SEHNR, CDR2 FQNEAQ (reference sequence). CDR3 in amino acids: CASSLGGET.

This clone ranks as medium-sized in terms of frequency. Likely a read error: the CDR3 ends without its conserved phenylalanine or tryptophan. It is unclear where the CDR3 begins or ends on the DNA, so no DNA is shown, and the CDR3 is as TCRdb lists it. The chain joins TRBV20-1 to TRBJ2-1; the table names TRBD2, a call not compared with the DNA. CDR1 DFQATT and CDR2 SNEGSKA come from the germline V gene (reference sequence). The CDR3 has 15 residues if both end residues are counted. CDR3 sequence reads: CSASLAGGPGWSYNE.

Comments on this clone: Without the conserved terminal phenylalanine or tryptophan, this CDR3 likely stems from a read error. The limits of the CDR3 on the DNA are not certain, so only TCRdb's listed CDR3 is given. This chain joins TRBV7-8 and TRBJ1-5; TRBD1 was called by the table and not checked on the DNA. With termini counted, the CDR3 has 13 amino acids. Germline-derived CDR1 and CDR2 are SGHVS and FQNEAQ. The CDR3 here is CASSSVSRTSNQP.

Comments on this clone: The CDR3 does not close with the conserved phenylalanine or tryptophan, likely indicating a read error. The DNA is omitted, as the CDR3 cannot be located on it reliably, and the CDR3 follows TCRdb's listing. The chain is built from TRBV2 and TRBJ2-1; the tabulated D call, TRBD1, remains unverified against the DNA. Germline V CDR1 and CDR2: SNHLY, FYNNEI. The length of the CDR3 is 10 amino acids, counting both ends. This CDR3 reads CASNRASVGE.

Turning to this clone: The CDR3 ends on some other residue instead of the conserved phenylalanine or tryptophan, so this is likely a read error. The DNA is omitted, as the CDR3 cannot be located on it reliably, and the CDR3 follows TCRdb's listing. This rearrangement joins TRBV19 to TRBJ1-5; the DNA was not compared with TRBD1, the D call given in the table. The length of the CDR3 is 11 amino acids, counting both ends. The V gene's germline CDR1 is LNHDA and CDR2 SQIVND (reference sequence). CDR3: CASSIQGISEP.

Concerning this clone: The conserved phenylalanine or tryptophan is not found at the CDR3 terminus, so this likely reflects a read error. The DNA is omitted, as the CDR3 cannot be located on it reliably, and the CDR3 follows TCRdb's listing. The genes are TRBV7-9 and TRBJ1-2; TRBD1 was called by the table and not checked on the DNA. CDR1 is SEHNR, CDR2 FQNEAQ, per germline (reference sequence). The CDR3 numbers 10 amino acids, ends counted. This CDR3 is CASRPGQSYG.

Details on this clone: The conserved phenylalanine or tryptophan normally closing the CDR3 is absent here, so this likely arose from a read error. No DNA is shown, since the ends of the CDR3 on it are uncertain; the CDR3 is the one TCRdb lists. The gene calls are TRBV7-2 and TRBJ2-1; the D call TRBD2 from the table was never checked on the DNA. Germline assignment: CDR1 SGHTA and CDR2 FQGNSA. The CDR3 numbers 12 amino acids, ends counted. The CDR3 sequence is CASSLGRLAGYE.